This entry describes one TCR beta chain. V lost 5 bases and J lost 3, with 14 bases in between. Germline assignment: CDR1 MDHEN and CDR2 SYDVKM. The CDR3 contains 15 residues. The assay was immunoSEQ multiplex PCR, and TCRdb's table has in-frame clones only and misses some. In the table there are roughly 140,000 clones, 88% of which are singletons. The entry originates in a study of blood T cell repertoires in COVID-19. The clonotype originates from a woman in her 70s with acute or convalescent COVID-19. This chain links TRBV28 with TRBJ1-5; D gene ambiguous. The specimen was peripheral blood. CDR3 sequence: CASSPAGNDNQPQHF. CDR3 DNA: TGTGCCAGCAGTCCTGCGGGGAATGACAATCAGCCCCAGCATTTT. Full variable domain (outside the CDR3, taken from reference TRBV28 and TRBJ1-5): DVKVTQSSRYLVKRTGEKVFLECVQDMDHENMFWYRQDPGLGLRLIYFSYDVKMKEKGDIPEGYSVSREKKERFSLILESASTNQTSMYLCASSPAGNDNQPQHFGDGTRLSIL.